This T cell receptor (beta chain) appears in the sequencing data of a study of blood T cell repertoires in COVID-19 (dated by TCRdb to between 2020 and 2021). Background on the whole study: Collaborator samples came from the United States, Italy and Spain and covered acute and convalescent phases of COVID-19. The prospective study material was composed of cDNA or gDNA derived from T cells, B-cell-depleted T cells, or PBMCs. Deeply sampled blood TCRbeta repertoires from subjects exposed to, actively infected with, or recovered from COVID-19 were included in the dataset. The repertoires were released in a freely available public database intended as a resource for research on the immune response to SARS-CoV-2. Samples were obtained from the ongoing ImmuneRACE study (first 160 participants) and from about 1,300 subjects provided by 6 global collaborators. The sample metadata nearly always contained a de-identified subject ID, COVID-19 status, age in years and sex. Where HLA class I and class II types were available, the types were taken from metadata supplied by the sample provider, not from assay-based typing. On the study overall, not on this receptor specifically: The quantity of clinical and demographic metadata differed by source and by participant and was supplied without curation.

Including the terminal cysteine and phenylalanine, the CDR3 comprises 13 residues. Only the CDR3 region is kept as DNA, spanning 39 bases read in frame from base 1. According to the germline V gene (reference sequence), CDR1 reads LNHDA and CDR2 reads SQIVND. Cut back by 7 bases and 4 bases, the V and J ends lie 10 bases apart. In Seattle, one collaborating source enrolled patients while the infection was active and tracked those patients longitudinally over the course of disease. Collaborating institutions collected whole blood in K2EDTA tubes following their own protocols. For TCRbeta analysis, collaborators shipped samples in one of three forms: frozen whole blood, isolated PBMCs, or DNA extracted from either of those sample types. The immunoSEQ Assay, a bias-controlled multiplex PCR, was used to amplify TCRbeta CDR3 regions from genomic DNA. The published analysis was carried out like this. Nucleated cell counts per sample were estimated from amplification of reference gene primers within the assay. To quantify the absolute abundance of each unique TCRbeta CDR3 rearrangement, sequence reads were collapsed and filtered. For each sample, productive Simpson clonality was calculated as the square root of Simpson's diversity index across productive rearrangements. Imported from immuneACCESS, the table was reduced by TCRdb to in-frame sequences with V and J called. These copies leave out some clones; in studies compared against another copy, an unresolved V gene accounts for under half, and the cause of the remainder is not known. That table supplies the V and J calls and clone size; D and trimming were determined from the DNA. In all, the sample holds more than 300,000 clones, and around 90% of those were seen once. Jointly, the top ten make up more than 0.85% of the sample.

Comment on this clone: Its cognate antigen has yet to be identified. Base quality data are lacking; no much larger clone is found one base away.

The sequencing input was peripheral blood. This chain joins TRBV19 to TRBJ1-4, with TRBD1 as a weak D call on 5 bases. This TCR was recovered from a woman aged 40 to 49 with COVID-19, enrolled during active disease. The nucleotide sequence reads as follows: TGTGCCAGTACAGGGTATGATAATGAAAAACTGTTTTTT. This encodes CASTGYDNEKLFF.